What follows are 27 T cell receptor beta chains derived from one specimen sequenced in a study of early T cells in non-severe SARS-CoV-2 infection. TCRdb redid the calling of the 5' RACE reads with MiXCR, one entry per CDR3 protein. This sample has 64,000 or so distinct CDR3 sequences, with about 12% found just once. Sequenced here: whole blood, sampled at baseline. The receptors shown here come from an adult who was a healthcare worker with PCR-confirmed SARS-CoV-2 infection or an uninfected control (not recorded which).

This clonotype appeared many times. The chain joins TRBV12-3 or TRBV12-4 to TRBJ2-7; 8 bases line up with TRBD1. Trimming removed 5 bases from V and 4 bases from J; junction bases left unmatched: 7. This CDR3 region has 14 residues. The DNA of the CDR3 is TGTGCCAGCAGTCCGGCTCAGGGGGCTTACGAGCAGTACTTC. It codes for CASSPAQGAYEQYF.

This clonotype came up a few times. The CDR3 sequence: CASRDLLYEQYF. Written as DNA, the CDR3 is TGTGCCAGCAGGGACCTCCTCTACGAGCAGTACTTC. The genes are TRBV2 and TRBJ2-7; D is unresolved. Germline CDR1 and CDR2: SNHLY and FYNNEI. This CDR3 is 12 amino acids long. The V gene lost 6 bases and the J gene lost 3 bases, with 9 bases spanning the gap. The variable domain in full, with the rest retrieved from reference TRBV2 and TRBJ2-7, is EPEVTQTPSHQVTQMGQEVILRCVPISNHLYFYWYRQILGQKVEFLVSFYNNEISEKSEIFDDQFSVERPDGSNFTLKIRSTKLEDSAMYFCASRDLLYEQYFGPGTRLTVT.

This chain connects TRBV29-1 to TRBJ2-7, with D uncertain. The CDR3 runs to 17 residues. Deletions cut 6 bases from V and 0 bases from J, with 24 bases between. Germline V gene data show CDR1 as SQVTM and CDR2 as ANQGSEA. In DNA form, the CDR3 reads TGCAGCGTCGCTGACCAGGTGCGCAGGCCCAACTCCTACGAGCAGTACTTC. Residues: CSVADQVRRPNSYEQYF.

This rearrangement joins TRBV7-2 to TRBJ2-5; the D gene is possibly TRBD2 (6 bases). Trimming shortened V by 1 base and J by 5 bases, and 11 bases separated the two germline ends. Germline CDR1 is SGHTA and CDR2 is FQGNSA. The CDR3 runs 14 residues. The CDR3 DNA reads TGTGCCAGCAGCTTAGGGTCAGGGAGGGAGACCCAGTACTTC. Its protein product is CASSLGSGRETQYF.

This clonotype has at least ten counts. The chain links TRBV5-1 to TRBJ2-3, with D unresolved. V lost 0 bases and J lost 6, with 14 bases in between. The CDR3 length is 15 residues. Germline CDR1 and CDR2: SGHRS and YFSETQ. CDR3 sequence reads: CASSLAEVPTDTQYF. The CDR3 coding sequence is TGCGCCAGCAGCTTGGCCGAAGTCCCCACGGATACGCAGTATTTT.

This clonotype was counted between two and nine times. The chain links TRBV2 to TRBJ1-1; no reliable D call. CDR1 is SNHLY and CDR2 is FYNNEI in the germline V gene. This CDR3 contains 13 residues. The ends were cut back, 2 bases at V and 8 bases at J, with 12 bases in the middle. The CDR3 spells CASSETGFEEAFF. The DNA for the CDR3 is TGTGCCAGCAGTGAAACGGGCTTTGAAGAAGCTTTCTTT.

This clonotype was counted between two and nine times. The rearrangement uses TRBV27 and TRBJ2-3; possible D gene TRBD1, 6 bases. Germline lookup yields CDR1 MNHEY and CDR2 SMNVEV (reference sequence). Between the trimmed V and J ends, which lost 5 bases and 2 bases, there was a span of 14 bases. The CDR3 runs to 15 residues. The DNA for the CDR3 is TGTGCCAGCAGTCCTTCCCAGGGGACCACAGATACGCAGTATTTT. It codes for CASSPSQGTTDTQYF.

With regard to this clonotype: Sequence at one end of the junction differs from germline and may be a read error. The chain has TRBV7-9 and TRBJ2-1, with a weak D call TRBD2 (6 bases). In germline, CDR1 is SEHNR, CDR2 FQNEAQ (reference sequence). This CDR3 is 15 amino acids long. The CDR3 loop is CASSLTRDSDNEQFF. In nucleotides, the CDR3 is TGTGCCAGCAGCCTAACCCGGGACTCCGACAATGAGCAGTTCTTC.

This clonotype was observed a few times. The CDR3 region is CSATPLTGRQYF. CDR3 coding DNA: TGCAGTGCTACCCCCTTAACAGGGAGGCAGTACTTC. The chain combines TRBV20-1 with TRBJ2-5; D is possibly TRBD1 or TRBD2 (6 bases each). Looked up from germline, CDR1 is DFQATT and CDR2 is SNEGSKA (reference sequence). The CDR3 has 12 amino acids. V lost 4 bases and J lost 11, with 17 bases in between.

The table lists this clonotype with many counts. This chain links TRBV28 with TRBJ1-1; 8 bases match TRBD1. V was pared by 5 bases and J by 4 bases, with 9 bases of the junction left unmatched. The CDR3 is 15 residues long. CDR1 is MDHEN, CDR2 SYDVKM, per germline. The CDR3 protein is CASSPAGGRGTEAFF. The CDR3 coding sequence is TGTGCCAGCAGTCCCGCAGGGGGCAGGGGCACTGAAGCTTTCTTT. The full variable domain, with the rest looked up from reference TRBV28 and TRBJ1-1, is DVKVTQSSRYLVKRTGEKVFLECVQDMDHENMFWYRQDPGLGLRLIYFSYDVKMKEKGDIPEGYSVSREKKERFSLILESASTNQTSMYLCASSPAGGRGTEAFFGQGTRLTVV.

The rearrangement uses TRBV6-1 and TRBJ1-6; D is perhaps TRBD1 (6 bases). The germline V and J ends were trimmed by 8 bases and 0 bases, with 8 bases remaining between them. Germline loops: CDR1 MNHNS, CDR2 SASEGT. The CDR3 runs to 14 residues. The CDR3 sequence: CASGQSSYNSPLHF. CDR3 nucleotide sequence: TGTGCCAGCGGACAGAGCTCCTATAATTCACCCCTCCACTTT.

This clonotype showed up just a few times. The CDR3 region is CASSPWPNSGNTIYF. The CDR3 coding sequence is TGTGCCAGCTCACCATGGCCGAACTCTGGAAACACCATATATTTT. The V call is TRBV18, the J call TRBJ1-3; no reliable D call. V gave up 2 bases and J gave up 0 bases, with 8 bases separating them. Germline V gene data show CDR1 as KGHSH and CDR2 as LQKENI. The CDR3 has 15 residues.

In its sample, this clonotype was seen a few times. The rearrangement uses TRBV28 and TRBJ2-1; D not certain. This CDR3 comprises 13 residues. Trimming removed 7 bases from V and 7 bases from J, with 14 bases in between. From germline, CDR1 is MDHEN and CDR2 SYDVKM. This CDR3 is CASNTGATNEQFF. CDR3 coding DNA: TGTGCCAGCAATACTGGCGCTACAAATGAGCAGTTCTTC.

This clonotype was picked up a small number of times. This chain connects TRBV24-1 to TRBJ2-5; D unclear. Trimming removed 2 bases from V and 0 bases from J, with 9 bases in between. Germline V gives CDR1 KGHDR, CDR2 SFDVKD. This CDR3 comprises 15 residues. This CDR3 reads CATSDSVADQETQYF. CDR3 nucleotides: TGTGCCACCAGTGATTCCGTGGCGGACCAAGAGACCCAGTACTTC.

There are a few counts of this clonotype. This chain joins TRBV12-3 or TRBV12-4 and TRBJ1-6, with 7 bases aligning to TRBD1. The length of the CDR3 is 13 residues. The trim removed 6 bases at V and 6 bases at J, leaving 2 bases unmatched. The DNA of the CDR3 is TGTGCCAGCAGGCCAGGGGGTAATTCACCCCTCCACTTT. Translation: CASRPGGNSPLHF.

V gene TRBV5-1 combines with J gene TRBJ2-3; perhaps TRBD1 as D (5 bases). Trimming removed 4 bases from V and 1 base from J, with 13 bases in between. Germline loops: CDR1 SGHRS, CDR2 YFSETQ. This CDR3 spans 15 amino acids. The CDR3 nucleotides are TGCGCCAGCAGCCCCCGACAGCCCGGCACAGATACGCAGTATTTT. Translated, it gives CASSPRQPGTDTQYF.

The V and J genes are TRBV24-1 and TRBJ1-1; D is unclear. From germline, CDR1 is KGHDR and CDR2 SFDVKD. The CDR3 length is 12 residues. Deletions cut 5 bases from V and 8 bases from J, with 11 bases between. The CDR3: CATSAVDGEAFF. The CDR3 region has the DNA TGTGCCACCAGTGCGGTGGACGGAGAAGCTTTCTTT.

This clonotype occurred a few times. V usage is TRBV18 and J usage is TRBJ2-1; D call uncertain. This CDR3 spans 11 amino acids. V was cut by 6 bases and J by 8 bases, with 8 bases left in between. The germline V gene has CDR1 KGHSH and CDR2 LQKENI. The CDR3 reads CASSLADEQFF. The CDR3 DNA is TGTGCCAGCTCTTTAGCCGATGAGCAGTTCTTC.

V gene TRBV28 combines with J gene TRBJ2-1, with a weak D call TRBD1 (6 bases). Trimming pared 3 bases from V and 6 bases from J, leaving 9 bases between. This CDR3 contains 13 residues. Germline V gene sequence: CDR1 MDHEN, CDR2 SYDVKM. CDR3 region: CASSLDSPNEQFF. Written as DNA, the CDR3 is TGTGCCAGCAGTTTGGACAGTCCCAATGAGCAGTTCTTC.

This clonotype was detected ten times or more. The chain is built from TRBV18 and TRBJ1-1; 8 bases agree with TRBD1. This CDR3 has 15 amino acids. CDR1 and CDR2 from the germline V gene are KGHSH and LQKENI. V lost 4 bases to trimming and J lost 6 bases; unmatched junction nucleotides: 10. The CDR3: CASSQDRGWDPEAFF. Here the CDR3 DNA reads TGTGCCAGCTCACAAGACAGGGGCTGGGATCCTGAAGCTTTCTTT.

The chain links TRBV5-4 to TRBJ1-6, with 8 bases matching TRBD1. The CDR3 covers 14 residues. V trimming: 4 bases; J trimming: 14 bases; junction bases outside the gene matches: 11. Germline CDR1 reads SGHNT; CDR2 reads YYREEE (reference sequence). The CDR3 DNA reads TGTGCCAGCAGCGGCGGACAGGGCGTTGGGTCCCTCCACTTT. Amino acid sequence: CASSGGQGVGSLHF.

This clonotype was seen a handful of times. The genes are TRBV10-3 and TRBJ2-7; D unclear. The CDR3 totals 13 residues. V lost 9 bases and J 1 base, leaving 13 bases between the germline ends. The V gene's germline CDR1 is ENHRY and CDR2 SYGVKD. In DNA form, the CDR3 reads TGTGCCATTGGAACCGGGCCATCCTACGAGCAGTACTTC. This gives the protein CAIGTGPSYEQYF.

This clonotype was picked up a small number of times. This chain joins TRBV27 and TRBJ2-3; 9 bases are shared with TRBD2. The CDR3 is 14 amino acids. Germline V gene sequence: CDR1 MNHEY, CDR2 SMNVEV (reference sequence). Trimming took 6 bases from V and 7 from J; bases not matched to a gene: 8. CDR3 in DNA: TGTGCCAGCAGGGTATTAGCGGGGGTGTATACGCAGTATTTT. It yields the protein CASRVLAGVYTQYF.

This clonotype was counted many times. The chain is built from TRBV29-1 and TRBJ2-2; D ambiguous. Germline CDR1 reads SQVTM; CDR2 reads ANQGSEA. The germline V and J ends were trimmed by 3 bases and 1 base, with 6 bases remaining between them. This CDR3 region has 13 residues. The CDR3 DNA follows: TGCAGCGTTGATACGGGGAACACCGGGGAGCTGTTTTTT. Translated, it gives CSVDTGNTGELFF.

Here the CDR3 DNA reads TGCGCCAGCAGCTTGACGGATACCTACGAGCAGTACTTC. It encodes CASSLTDTYEQYF. The V call is TRBV5-1, the J call TRBJ2-7; D is uncertain. CDR1 and CDR2 from the germline V gene are SGHRS and YFSETQ. The CDR3 loop spans 13 amino acids. V lost 1 base and J lost 2, with 7 bases in between.

The J gene is TRBJ2-4, the V gene TRBV11-2; 8 bases are a match to TRBD1. This CDR3 is 13 amino acids long. Trimming cost V 5 bases and J 9 bases; bases outside gene matches: 6. In germline, CDR1 is SGHAT, CDR2 FQNNGV. Here the CDR3 reads CASSQDRVGIQYF. The CDR3 coding sequence is TGTGCCAGCAGCCAGGACAGGGTAGGCATTCAGTACTTC.

This chain connects TRBV11-2 to TRBJ2-1; TRBD2 is a possible D gene (6 bases). Germline CDR1 and CDR2: SGHAT and FQNNGV. The CDR3 extends over 15 amino acids. Trimming removed 2 bases at V and 5 bases at J, with 13 bases between. The CDR3 spells CASSLPGRHNNEQFF. The CDR3 DNA is TGTGCCAGCAGCTTACCCGGGAGACACAACAATGAGCAGTTCTTC.